The next 23 T cell receptor beta chains were all read from a single sample in a study of sequential checkpoint blockade in melanoma. Here immunoSEQ multiplex PCR was the method, and the copy in TCRdb shows in-frame clones only, minus some. This table has 30,000 to 40,000 clones, approximately 90% appearing once. Documented treatment: randomized to nivolumab then ipilimumab (arm A) or the reverse (arm B). This specimen consisted of CD8+ T cells sorted from blood (inferred from file names), obtained from a patient given nivolumab and ipilimumab in sequence. Source of these receptors: a human donor with melanoma.

The rearrangement uses TRBV7-6 and TRBJ2-1; D is undetermined. The germline V and J ends were trimmed by 4 bases and 2 bases, with 9 bases remaining between them. CDR3 length equals 14 residues. Per germline, CDR1 SGHVS and CDR2 FNYEAQ. The CDR3 sequence is CASSSQAAYNEQFF. CDR3 DNA: TGTGCCAGCAGCTCGCAGGCAGCCTACAATGAGCAGTTCTTC.

The rearrangement joins TRBV14 to TRBJ2-1; TRBD1 might be the D (5 bases). Germline CDR1 is SGHDN and CDR2 is FVKESK. The germline V and J ends were trimmed by 1 base and 7 bases, with 8 bases remaining between them. The CDR3 consists of 13 residues. The CDR3 loop is CASSQADRNEQFF. The CDR3 nucleotides are TGTGCCAGCAGCCAAGCCGACAGAAATGAGCAGTTCTTC.

This clone has just one count. The CDR3 region is CASSLGDSLYEQYF. In nucleotides, the CDR3 is TGCGCCAGCAGCCTCGGGGACAGCCTCTACGAGCAGTACTTC. The chain joins TRBV5-1 to TRBJ2-5; 7 bases align to TRBD1. Gene TRBJ2-7 matches the end of the DNA better, so the J call may be wrong. This CDR3 region has 14 residues. Germline CDR1 reads SGHRS; CDR2 reads YFSETQ.

V is TRBV5-1 and J is TRBJ1-2; 8 bases are shared with TRBD1. Per germline, CDR1 SGHRS and CDR2 YFSETQ. The CDR3 length is 15 residues. V was pared by 2 bases and J by 5 bases, with 8 bases of the junction left unmatched. In nucleotides, the CDR3 is TGCGCCAGCAGCTTTCTGACAGGGGAGCCTTATGGCTACACCTTC. Translating gives CASSFLTGEPYGYTF.

In DNA, the CDR3 is TGCGCCAGCAGGGGGGTGCGGGAGGCTAGCGATACCTACGAGCAGTACTTC. Amino acid sequence: CASRGVREASDTYEQYF. The rearrangement uses TRBV5-1 and TRBJ2-5, with 8 positions matching TRBD2. The end of the DNA fits TRBJ2-7 better, so the J call may be wrong. Germline V gene data show CDR1 as SGHRS and CDR2 as YFSETQ. This CDR3 region has 17 residues.

This clone was seen only once. This rearrangement joins TRBV27 to TRBJ2-6; the match to TRBD1 covers 7 bases. Trimming took 1 base from V and 3 from J; bases not matched to a gene: 3. The CDR3 is made up of 16 amino acids. The germline V gene has CDR1 MNHEY and CDR2 SMNVEV (reference sequence). The CDR3 DNA follows: TGTGCCAGCAGTTTATTCCGGGACAGTGGGGCCAACGTCCTGACTTTC. It is translated as CASSLFRDSGANVLTF. Looking up the rest from reference TRBV27 and TRBJ2-6 gives the full variable domain: EAQVTQNPRYLITVTGKKLTVTCSQNMNHEYMSWYRQDPGLGLRQIYYSMNVEVTDKGDVPEGYKVSRKEKRNFPLILESPSPNQTSLYFCASSLFRDSGANVLTFGAGSRLTVL.

This chain's CDR3 is CASSLATLWFF. Written as DNA, the CDR3 is TGCGCCAGCAGCCTAGCTACCCTGTGGTTCTTC. The rearrangement links TRBV4-1 to TRBJ2-1, with no clear D. Germline V gives CDR1 MGHRA, CDR2 YSYEKL. The CDR3 has 11 amino acids. The V end lost 4 bases, the J end lost 15 bases, and 13 bases lay between the germline ends.

The J gene is TRBJ2-1, the V gene TRBV7-6, with D perhaps matching TRBD1 (6 bases). The germline V gene encodes CDR1 SGHVS and CDR2 FNYEAQ. Trimming removed 8 bases at V and 0 bases at J, with 11 bases between. The CDR3 is 14 residues long. CDR3 bases: TGTGCCAGCCAGACAGGTAGCTCCTACAATGAGCAGTTCTTC. Protein: CASQTGSSYNEQFF.

V usage is TRBV30 and J usage is TRBJ1-1; possible D gene TRBD1, 5 bases. Germline lookup yields CDR1 GTSNPN and CDR2 SVGIG (reference sequence). Trimming stripped 3 bases from V and 1 base from J, with 9 bases between. The CDR3 is 13 residues long. This CDR3 is CAWRDTSNTEAFF. The CDR3 region has the DNA TGTGCCTGGAGGGACACCTCGAACACTGAAGCTTTCTTT.

The chain combines TRBV6-5 with TRBJ2-2; a weak D match, TRBD1 (6 bases). Germline values: CDR1 MNHEY, CDR2 SVGAGI. The CDR3 has 15 amino acids. V lost 2 bases and J lost 5, with 12 bases in between. CDR3 nucleotide sequence: TGTGCCAGCAGTTACCCTCCTCAGGGGACCGGGGAGCTGTTTTTT. Amino acids: CASSYPPQGTGELFF.

This chain uses TRBV6-5 with TRBJ2-1; D gene ambiguous. V gave up 0 bases and J gave up 10 bases, with 7 bases separating them. Germline CDR1 and CDR2: MNHEY and SVGAGI. The CDR3 is 12 residues long. The CDR3 DNA is TGTGCCAGCAGTTACTCGAGCTCGGAGCAGTTCTTC. It encodes CASSYSSSEQFF.

The genes are TRBV7-6 and TRBJ2-7; 10 positions match TRBD1. This CDR3 is 16 amino acids long. Germline V gene sequence: CDR1 SGHVS, CDR2 FNYEAQ. The ends lost 5 bases at V and 2 bases at J; junction bases unmatched: 9. CDR3 coding DNA: TGTGCCAGCAGCCTATCAAGGGACAGGGGAACCTACGAGCAGTACTTC. Protein sequence: CASSLSRDRGTYEQYF.

This chain uses TRBV5-4 with TRBJ2-1, with TRBD2 matching over 13 bases. The germline CDR1 and CDR2 sequences are SGHNT and YYREEE (reference sequence). This CDR3 is built from 14 residues. The junction had 3 bases not matched to a gene; V was cut back by 5 bases and J by 7 bases. The CDR3 here is CASRLAGGPNEQFF. The CDR3 nucleotides read TGTGCCAGCAGACTAGCGGGAGGGCCTAATGAGCAGTTCTTC.

The sample holds a few counts of this clone. The chain joins TRBV5-1 to TRBJ2-7; TRBD1 is a possible D gene (6 bases). The germline V and J ends were trimmed by 0 bases and 5 bases, with 12 bases remaining between them. CDR1 is SGHRS, CDR2 YFSETQ, per germline. There are 14 residues in the CDR3. The CDR3 DNA reads TGCGCCAGCAGCTTGGAGTCAGGGGACCACGAGCAGTACTTC. It specifies CASSLESGDHEQYF.

The CDR3 is CASRSSGTGGYEQYF. CDR3 bases: TGTGCCAGCAGATCTTCCGGGACAGGGGGCTACGAGCAGTACTTC. This chain links TRBV5-6 with TRBJ2-7, with TRBD1 matching 11 bases. Germline V lookup: CDR1 SGHDT, CDR2 YYEEEE. The V gene end was trimmed by 5 bases and the J gene end by 3 bases; junction bases not matched to a gene: 7. The CDR3 length is 15 residues.

The chain employs TRBV7-2 and TRBJ2-1, with 10 bases fitting TRBD2. Germline V gene lookup returns CDR1 SGHTA and CDR2 FQGNSA. V shed 3 bases and J 7 bases; nucleotides not matched to a gene: 6. This CDR3 has 15 residues. The CDR3 region is CASSFSGRAGNEQFF. The CDR3 DNA follows: TGTGCCAGCAGCTTCAGCGGGAGGGCCGGGAATGAGCAGTTCTTC. Together with reference TRBV7-2 and TRBJ2-1, the CDR3 gives the full variable domain: GAGVSQSPSNKVTEKGKDVELRCDPISGHTALYWYRQSLGQGLEFLIYFQGNSAPDKSGLPSDRFSAERTGGSVSTLTIQRTQQEDSAVYLCASSFSGRAGNEQFFGPGTRLTVL.

V is TRBV5-1 and J is TRBJ2-1, with 9 bases that match TRBD2. The CDR3 is 15 amino acids. CDR1 is SGHRS, CDR2 YFSETQ, per germline. The V segment lost 0 bases and the J segment 8 bases; nucleotides outside the gene matches: 6. The DNA of the CDR3 is TGCGCCAGCAGCTTGGTTGCGGGAGGGACCTATGAGCAGTTCTTC. Translating it yields CASSLVAGGTYEQFF.

V gene TRBV27 combines with J gene TRBJ2-1, with 9 bases identical to TRBD2. V lost 5 bases, J lost 6 bases, and 14 bases stayed unmatched. Germline CDR1 and CDR2: MNHEY and SMNVEV (reference sequence). The CDR3 contains 17 residues. Here the CDR3 reads CASSLQAGLAASNEQFF. The CDR3 nucleotides read TGTGCCAGCAGTCTCCAGGCGGGACTAGCCGCATCCAATGAGCAGTTCTTC.

The chain links TRBV5-4 to TRBJ2-7; D perhaps matches TRBD2 (5 bases). CDR3 length equals 16 residues. Germline values: CDR1 SGHNT, CDR2 YYREEE (reference sequence). V lost 4 bases, J lost 0 bases, and 17 bases lay in between. The CDR3, as DNA: TGTGCCAGCAGCCCACTTGCTGGACTGACCTCCTACGAGCAGTACTTC. Protein: CASSPLAGLTSYEQYF.

The chain joins TRBV9 to TRBJ1-2, with 8 bases fitting TRBD1. The CDR3 length is 15 residues. Germline V lookup: CDR1 SGDLS, CDR2 YYNGEE. Trimming took 5 bases from V and 3 from J; bases not matched to a gene: 9. The CDR3 DNA is TGTGCCAGCAGTAATCCCAGGGGGCAAGACTATGGCTACACCTTC. Amino acid sequence: CASSNPRGQDYGYTF.

This clone was detected only once. The gene calls are TRBV7-9 and TRBJ2-2, with a tentative D call TRBD2 (6 bases). Germline V lookup: CDR1 SEHNR, CDR2 FQNEAQ (reference sequence). V lost 6 bases and J 2 bases, leaving 19 bases between the germline ends. The CDR3 sequence is 17 residues long. CDR3: CASRPPRSGQNTGELFF. The CDR3 region has the DNA TGTGCCAGCAGACCCCCCCGTAGCGGACAAAACACCGGGGAGCTGTTTTTT. Full variable domain (missing parts from reference TRBV7-9 and TRBJ2-2): DTGVSQNPRHKITKRGQNVTFRCDPISEHNRLYWYRQTLGQGPEFLTYFQNEAQLEKSRLLSDRFSAERPKGSFSTLEIQRTEQGDSAMYLCASRPPRSGQNTGELFFGEGSRLTVL.

The rearrangement links TRBV5-1 to TRBJ2-3; 7 nucleotides match TRBD2. The CDR3 sequence is 16 residues long. V gave up 2 bases and J gave up 5 bases; unmatched junction bases: 11. Germline assignment: CDR1 SGHRS and CDR2 YFSETQ. In DNA, the CDR3 is TGCGCCAGCAGCTTTAATTCGGACGGCGGGGGAGATACGCAGTATTTT. Translated, it gives CASSFNSDGGGDTQYF. Drawing the rest from reference TRBV5-1 and TRBJ2-3, the complete variable domain is KAGVTQTPRYLIKTRGQQVTLSCSPISGHRSVSWYQQTPGQGLQFLFEYFSETQRNKGNFPGRFSGRQFSNSRSEMNVSTLELGDSALYLCASSFNSDGGGDTQYFGPGTRLTVL.

The chain carries TRBV19 and TRBJ2-3, with D perhaps matching TRBD2 (6 bases). CDR1 and CDR2 from the germline V gene are LNHDA and SQIVND (reference sequence). Between the trimmed V and J ends, which lost 9 bases and 1 base, there was a span of 20 bases. The CDR3 runs 16 residues. Written as DNA, the CDR3 is TGTGCCAGCATATCTGGAGGGCCTGAGGGCACAGATACGCAGTATTTT. It codes for CASISGGPEGTDTQYF.